A selection of T cell receptor beta chains follows, all from one sample in a study of Ad26.COV2.S vaccination and SARS-CoV-2 variants. The assay was immunoSEQ multiplex PCR, and TCRdb's table has in-frame clones only and misses some. The data hold 350,000 to 400,000 clones, with approximately 91% observed a single time. Source: peripheral blood, taken in a trial of Ad26.COV2.S vaccine versus placebo. The receptors were sampled from a person aged 18-65 years who received the Ad26.COV2.S COVID-19 vaccine or a placebo. Both conserved end residues are part of each CDR3. The D gene is left open where the match is weak. Clone size is stated in some rows and not others, as once, few, many or a class when expanded.

length,J,D,V,size,DNA,CDR3
13,TRBJ2-2,-,TRBV28,once,TGTGCCAGCAGTTTGGGGAGCACCGGGGAGCTGTTTTTT,CASSLGSTGELFF
14,TRBJ1-1,-,TRBV5-5,-,TGTGCCAGCAGCCTGACGGGGATTAACACTGAAGCTTTCTTT,CASSLTGINTEAFF
19,TRBJ2-3,-,TRBV27,-,TGTGCCAGCAGTTTGGGATCCCTCAGTCACACGGCTAGCACAGATACGCAGTATTTT,CASSLGSLSHTASTDTQYF
16,TRBJ2-7,TRBD2,TRBV24-1,-,TGTGCCACCAGTGACCCCCGTCTAGCGGGTACCTACGAGCAGTACTTC,CATSDPRLAGTYEQYF
14,TRBJ2-3,-,TRBV5-8,-,TGTGCCAGCAGCTTGTCAGGTTTCACAGATACGCAGTATTTT,CASSLSGFTDTQYF
18,TRBJ2-1,-,TRBV30,-,TGTGCCTGGCGAAGCCCAGGGGCCCGAATCAGCTCCTACAATGAGCAGTTCTTC,CAWRSPGARISSYNEQFF
15,TRBJ2-3,TRBD1,TRBV6-5,-,TGTGCCAGCAGCCCGGACAGGCCATACACAGATACGCAGTATTTT,CASSPDRPYTDTQYF
15,TRBJ2-5,TRBD1,TRBV5-4,-,TGTGCCAGCAGCTGGACAACAGGGGGCGGAGAGACCCAGTACTTC,CASSWTTGGGETQYF
13,TRBJ2-3,-,TRBV14,-,TGTGCCAGCAGCCAAGGTTTCACAGATACGCAGTATTTT,CASSQGFTDTQYF
14,TRBJ2-7,TRBD1,TRBV6-5,-,TGTGCCACCATAGACAGGGGCGACCATTACGAGCAGTACTTC,CATIDRGDHYEQYF
13,TRBJ1-5,-,TRBV2,-,TGTGCCACCAAGGTAGGGGGTAGTCAGCCCCAGCATTTT,CATKVGGSQPQHF
18,TRBJ1-1,-,TRBV27,-,TGTGCCAGCACCCCTGGCCGGGGAACGAGGTTCGGGAACACTGAAGCTTTCTTT,CASTPGRGTRFGNTEAFF
14,TRBJ1-1,TRBD1,TRBV20-1,-,TGCAGTGCTAGTAGCGGGACAGCGAACACTGAAGCTTTCTTT,CSASSGTANTEAFF
16,TRBJ2-5,TRBD2,TRBV7-6,-,TGTGCCAGCAGCCTTCGGGGCGGGAGGGAGACAGAGACCCAGTACTTC,CASSLRGGRETETQYF
16,TRBJ2-2,-,TRBV5-1,-,TGCGCCAGCAGCTTGGATTTAGCAGGGAGCACCGGGGAGCTGTTTTTT,CASSLDLAGSTGELFF
13,TRBJ1-2,-,TRBV7-9,-,TGTGCCAGCAGTTCTCAGGGTTTGAGTGGCTACACCTTC,CASSSQGLSGYTF
13,TRBJ1-2,-,TRBV6-4,-,TGTGCCAGCAGTCAGCCGGGCGGCTATGGCTACACCTTC,CASSQPGGYGYTF
13,TRBJ1-1,-,TRBV3-1/TRBV3-2,-,TGTGCCAGCAGCCGACAGGTTAACGGTGAAGCTTTCTTT,CASSRQVNGEAFF
13,TRBJ2-7,-,TRBV7-9,-,TGTGCCAGCAGCTTAGAGACTCCTTTGGGGCAGTACTTC,CASSLETPLGQYF
14,TRBJ2-1,TRBD1,TRBV5-1,-,TGCGCCAGCAGCTTCGACAGGGACTACAATGAGCAGTTCTTC,CASSFDRDYNEQFF
13,TRBJ2-5,TRBD1,TRBV9,-,TGTGCCAGCAGCGTTACAGGGGAGGAGACCCAGTACTTC,CASSVTGEETQYF
13,TRBJ2-2,-,TRBV5-1,-,TGCGCCAGCAGCACGACAACGACCGGGGAGCTGTTTTTT,CASSTTTTGELFF
14,TRBJ2-7,-,TRBV5-1,-,TGCGCCAGCAGCCGTAGACAGAACACCTACGAGCAGTACTTC,CASSRRQNTYEQYF
17,TRBJ2-6,TRBD1,TRBV7-9,once,TGTGCCAGCCCCAAGGACAGGGGGCCCTCTGGGGCCAACGTCCTGACTTTC,CASPKDRGPSGANVLTF
13,TRBJ1-2,-,TRBV5-4,-,TGTGCCAGCAGCTTGGGGGAAGGGGATGGCTACACCTTC,CASSLGEGDGYTF
15,TRBJ1-5,TRBD1,TRBV28,-,TGTGCCAGCAGTCCTATCACAGGGGGCGGGCAGCCCCAGCATTTT,CASSPITGGGQPQHF
15,TRBJ2-3,-,TRBV5-1,-,TGCGCCAGCAGCTTGGGCTGGGCCAGCACAGATACGCAGTATTTT,CASSLGWASTDTQYF
13,TRBJ2-7,TRBD2,TRBV30,-,TGTGCCTTGAAGACTAGCGGGACTTACGAGCAGTACTTC,CALKTSGTYEQYF
16,TRBJ2-4,-,TRBV19,-,TGTGCCAGTAGCCCCAGAGGACCTTTCGCCAAAAACATTCAGTACTTC,CASSPRGPFAKNIQYF
13,TRBJ1-1,-,TRBV12-3/TRBV12-4,-,TGTGCCAGCAGTTTAGCGGGTGGCAGTGAAGCTTTCTTT,CASSLAGGSEAFF
18,TRBJ2-4,-,TRBV4-1,-,TGCGCCAGCAGCCAAGATTCAGCGCGGGGGCGGGGCAAAAACATTCAGTACTTC,CASSQDSARGRGKNIQYF
14,TRBJ1-2,TRBD1,TRBV27,-,TGTGCCAGCAGGCCGGGACAGCCAGACTATGGCTACACCTTC,CASRPGQPDYGYTF
16,TRBJ1-1,-,TRBV5-6,-,TGTGCCAGCAGCTTGTTAGCAGGGTCGTTGAACACTGAAGCTTTCTTT,CASSLLAGSLNTEAFF
13,TRBJ2-1,-,TRBV11-2,-,TGTGCCAGCAGCTTAGGGGGTGTGGCAGGGCAGTTCTTC,CASSLGGVAGQFF
15,TRBJ1-2,TRBD1,TRBV4-1,-,TGCGCCAGCAGCCAAGAGCAGGGGGCCCACTATGGCTACACCTTC,CASSQEQGAHYGYTF
13,TRBJ2-5,-,TRBV5-1,-,TGCGCCAGCAGCCCCGGACCCACAGAGACCCAGTACTTC,CASSPGPTETQYF
12,TRBJ2-5,-,TRBV5-6,-,TGTGCCAGCAGCCTGAGGGGGGAGACCCAGTACTTC,CASSLRGETQYF
14,TRBJ2-2,TRBD2,TRBV30,-,TGTGCCTGGTTTAGCGGGATGAACACCGGGGAGCTGTTTTTT,CAWFSGMNTGELFF
16,TRBJ2-3,-,TRBV15,-,TGTGCCACCAGCAGAGCTACTACCATTTTAGAGGATACGCAGTATTTT,CATSRATTILEDTQYF
13,TRBJ2-7,TRBD1,TRBV5-1,-,TGCGCCAGCACCGACAGGGGGAAATACGAGCAGTACTTC,CASTDRGKYEQYF
14,TRBJ2-5,-,TRBV7-9,-,TGTGCCAGCAGCTCAAGCTATTCACCCGAGACCCAGTACTTC,CASSSSYSPETQYF
12,TRBJ2-7,-,TRBV3-1/TRBV3-2,-,TGTGCCAGCAGCCAAGATTTATCCGAGCAGTACTTC,CASSQDLSEQYF
13,TRBJ2-7,-,TRBV24-1,-,TGTGCCACCAGTCGGCCAACTTCCCACGAGCAGTACTTC,CATSRPTSHEQYF
15,TRBJ2-5,-,TRBV11-1,once,TGTGCCAGCAGCTTTAGCGGAGGGGACCAAGAGACCCAGTACTTC,CASSFSGGDQETQYF
15,TRBJ1-2,-,TRBV28,-,TGTGCCACCCGTCGTGTCCTCATAGCTAACTATGGCTACACCTTC,CATRRVLIANYGYTF
13,TRBJ2-1,-,TRBV18,-,TGTGCCAGCTCACAAGGTAGCGTGAATGAGCAGTTCTTC,CASSQGSVNEQFF
18,TRBJ1-5,-,TRBV21-1,-,TGTGCCAGCAGCGCACGAGATCTAGGGCACCCTATCAATCAGCCCCAGCATTTT,CASSARDLGHPINQPQHF
13,TRBJ1-1,-,TRBV6-6,-,TGTGCCAGCAGCCAAAAGTTGAACACTGAAGCTTTCTTT,CASSQKLNTEAFF
17,TRBJ2-7,TRBD1,TRBV7-9,-,TGTGCCAGCAGCTTTGAATTTACAGGGGGCATTGGGAACGAGCAGTACTTC,CASSFEFTGGIGNEQYF
14,TRBJ1-4,-,TRBV3-1/TRBV3-2,-,TGTGCCAGCAGCAGGAGGGTCCCAGGCGAAAAACTGTTTTTT,CASSRRVPGEKLFF
16,TRBJ2-7,-,TRBV4-1,once,TGCGCCAGCAGCCAAGAGTCCCTAGCTAATATATACGAGCAGTACTTC,CASSQESLANIYEQYF